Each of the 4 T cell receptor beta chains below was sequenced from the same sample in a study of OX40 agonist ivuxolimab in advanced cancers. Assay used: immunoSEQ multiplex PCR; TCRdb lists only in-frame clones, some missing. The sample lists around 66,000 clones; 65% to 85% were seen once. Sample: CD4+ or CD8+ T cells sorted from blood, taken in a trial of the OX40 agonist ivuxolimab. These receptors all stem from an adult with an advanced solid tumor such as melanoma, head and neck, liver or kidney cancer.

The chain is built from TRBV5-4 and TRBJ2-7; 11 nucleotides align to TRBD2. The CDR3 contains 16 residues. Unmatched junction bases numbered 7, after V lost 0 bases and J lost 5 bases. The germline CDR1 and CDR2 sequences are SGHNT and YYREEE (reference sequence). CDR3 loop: CASSLGLAGGMNEQYF. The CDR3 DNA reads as TGTGCCAGCAGCTTGGGCCTAGCGGGGGGCATGAACGAGCAGTACTTC. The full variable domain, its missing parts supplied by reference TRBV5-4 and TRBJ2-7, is ETGVTQSPTHLIKTRGQQVTLRCSSQSGHNTVSWYQQALGQGPQFIFQYYREEENGRGNFPPRFSGLQFPNYSSELNVNALELDDSALYLCASSLGLAGGMNEQYFGPGTRLTVT.

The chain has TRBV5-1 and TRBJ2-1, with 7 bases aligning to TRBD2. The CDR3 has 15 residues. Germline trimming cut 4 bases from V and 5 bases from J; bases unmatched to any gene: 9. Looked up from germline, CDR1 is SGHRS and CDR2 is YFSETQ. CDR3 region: CASSLSGGENNEQFF. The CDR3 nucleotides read TGCGCCAGCAGCCTCTCGGGGGGAGAAAACAATGAGCAGTTCTTC.

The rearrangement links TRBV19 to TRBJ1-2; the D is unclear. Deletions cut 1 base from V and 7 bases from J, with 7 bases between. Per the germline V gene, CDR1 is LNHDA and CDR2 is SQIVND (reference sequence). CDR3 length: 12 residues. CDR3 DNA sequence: TGTGCCAGTAGTATAGCGACGTCTGGCTACACCTTC. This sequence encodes CASSIATSGYTF.

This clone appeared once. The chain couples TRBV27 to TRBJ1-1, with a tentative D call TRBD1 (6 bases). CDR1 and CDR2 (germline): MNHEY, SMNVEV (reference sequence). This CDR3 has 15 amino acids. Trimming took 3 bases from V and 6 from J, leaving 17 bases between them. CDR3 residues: CASSLGGQGPPEAFF. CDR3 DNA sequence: TGTGCCAGCAGTTTGGGGGGGCAGGGCCCTCCTGAAGCTTTCTTT.